The T cell receptor (beta chain) described here comes from a study of cytomegalovirus exposure and HLA in healthy donors. Study-wide results and caveats: The investigators catalogued 150 or so TCR beta chains as cytomegalovirus-associated. Subsequent analysis of the approximately 110 validation repertoires found a tendency for first-cohort TCR clusters to co-occur.

With 3 bases clipped from V and 8 bases from J, the junction kept 9 bases outside the gene matches. The CDR3 is made up of 14 amino acids. From germline, CDR1 is SGHRS and CDR2 YFSETQ. Comment on this clone: Its cognate antigen is unknown.

TCRdb's table, derived via immunoSEQ multiplex PCR, lists solely in-frame clones and lacks some. The sample lists hundreds of thousands of clones; approximately 86% were seen once. This chain connects TRBV5-1 to TRBJ1-2; 8 nucleotides match TRBD1. The clonotype originates from a woman aged 25 to 39 in good health and CMV-seropositive. The sequencing input was PBMCs. The CDR3 DNA reads as TGCGCCAGCAGCTATGGACAGGGCGGGAGCGGCTACACCTTC. Translated: CASSYGQGGSGYTF.